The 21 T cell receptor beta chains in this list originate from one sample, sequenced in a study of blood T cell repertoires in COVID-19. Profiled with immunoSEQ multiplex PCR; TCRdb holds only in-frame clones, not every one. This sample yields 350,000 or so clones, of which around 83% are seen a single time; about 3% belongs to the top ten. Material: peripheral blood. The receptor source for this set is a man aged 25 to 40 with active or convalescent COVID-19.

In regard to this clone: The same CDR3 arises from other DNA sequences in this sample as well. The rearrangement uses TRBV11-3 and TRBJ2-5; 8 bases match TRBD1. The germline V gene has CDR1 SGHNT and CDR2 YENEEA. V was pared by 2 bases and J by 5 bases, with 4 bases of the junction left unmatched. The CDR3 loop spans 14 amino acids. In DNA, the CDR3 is TGTGCCAGCAGCTTACAGGGGGCTGGGGAGACCCAGTACTTC. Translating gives CASSLQGAGETQYF. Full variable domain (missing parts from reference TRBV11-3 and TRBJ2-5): EAGVVQSPRYKIIEKKQPVAFWCNPISGHNTLYWYLQNLGQGPELLIRYENEEAVDDSQLPKDRFSAERLKGVDSTLKIQPAELGDSAVYLCASSLQGAGETQYFGPGTRLLVL.

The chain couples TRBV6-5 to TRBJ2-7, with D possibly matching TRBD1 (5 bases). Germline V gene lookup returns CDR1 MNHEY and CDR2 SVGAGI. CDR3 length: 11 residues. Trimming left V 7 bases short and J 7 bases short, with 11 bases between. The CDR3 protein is CASISGWEQYF. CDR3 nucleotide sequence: TGTGCCAGCATCTCAGGGTGGGAGCAGTACTTC.

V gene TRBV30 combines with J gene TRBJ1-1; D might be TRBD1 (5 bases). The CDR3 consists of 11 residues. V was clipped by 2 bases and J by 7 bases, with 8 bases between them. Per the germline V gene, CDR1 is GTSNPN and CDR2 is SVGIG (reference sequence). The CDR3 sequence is CAWSLQGEAFF. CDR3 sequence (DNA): TGTGCCTGGAGTTTGCAGGGTGAAGCTTTCTTT.

CDR3 sequence reads: CAWSLASVQYF. DNA of the CDR3: TGTGCCTGGAGTTTAGCGAGCGTGCAGTACTTC. The V and J genes are TRBV30 and TRBJ2-7, with a weak D call TRBD2 (5 bases). Trimming left V 2 bases short and J 9 bases short, with 11 bases between. This CDR3 has 11 residues. CDR1 is GTSNPN, CDR2 SVGIG, per germline (reference sequence).

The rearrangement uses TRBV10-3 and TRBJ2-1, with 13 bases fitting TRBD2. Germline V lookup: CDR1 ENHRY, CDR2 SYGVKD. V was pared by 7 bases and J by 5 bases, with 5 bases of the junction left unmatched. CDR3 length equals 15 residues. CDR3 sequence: CAITTSGGLNNEQFF. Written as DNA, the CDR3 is TGTGCCATCACGACTAGCGGGGGGTTGAACAATGAGCAGTTCTTC.

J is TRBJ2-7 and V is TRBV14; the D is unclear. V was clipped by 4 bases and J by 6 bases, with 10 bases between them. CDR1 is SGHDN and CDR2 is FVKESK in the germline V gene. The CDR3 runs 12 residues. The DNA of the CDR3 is TGTGCCAGCAGCCTCTCGACTGGCGAGCAGTACTTC. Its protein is CASSLSTGEQYF.

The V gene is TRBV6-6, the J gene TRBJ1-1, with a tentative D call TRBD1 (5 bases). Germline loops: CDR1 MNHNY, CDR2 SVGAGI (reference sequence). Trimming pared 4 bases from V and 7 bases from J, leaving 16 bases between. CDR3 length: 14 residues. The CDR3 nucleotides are TGTGCCAGCAGTTGGGACTCCAAACGGGGTGAAGCTTTCTTT. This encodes CASSWDSKRGEAFF.

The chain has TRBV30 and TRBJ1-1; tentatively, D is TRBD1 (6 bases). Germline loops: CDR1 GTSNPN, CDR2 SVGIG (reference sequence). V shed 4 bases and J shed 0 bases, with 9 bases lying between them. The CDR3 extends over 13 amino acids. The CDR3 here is CAWNRALNTEAFF. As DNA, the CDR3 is TGTGCCTGGAACAGGGCGTTGAACACTGAAGCTTTCTTT.

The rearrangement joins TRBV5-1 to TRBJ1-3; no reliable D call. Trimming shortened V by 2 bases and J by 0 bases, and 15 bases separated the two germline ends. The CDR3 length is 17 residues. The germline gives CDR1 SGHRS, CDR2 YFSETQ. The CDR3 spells CASSFAIGGDSGNTIYF. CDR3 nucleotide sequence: TGCGCCAGCAGCTTCGCGATCGGCGGCGACTCTGGAAACACCATATATTTT.

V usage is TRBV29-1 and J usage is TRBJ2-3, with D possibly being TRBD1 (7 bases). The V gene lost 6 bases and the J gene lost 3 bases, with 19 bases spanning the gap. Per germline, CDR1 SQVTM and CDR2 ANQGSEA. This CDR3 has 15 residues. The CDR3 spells CSVARGGQVTDTQYF. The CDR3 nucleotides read TGCAGCGTCGCGAGGGGAGGACAGGTAACAGATACGCAGTATTTT.

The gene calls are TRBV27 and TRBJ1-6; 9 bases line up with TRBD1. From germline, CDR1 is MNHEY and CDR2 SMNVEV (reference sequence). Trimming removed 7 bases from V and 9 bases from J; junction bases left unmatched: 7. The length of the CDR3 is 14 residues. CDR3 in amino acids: CASKIQGAGSPLHF. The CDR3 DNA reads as TGTGCCAGCAAAATACAGGGGGCTGGTTCACCCCTCCACTTT.

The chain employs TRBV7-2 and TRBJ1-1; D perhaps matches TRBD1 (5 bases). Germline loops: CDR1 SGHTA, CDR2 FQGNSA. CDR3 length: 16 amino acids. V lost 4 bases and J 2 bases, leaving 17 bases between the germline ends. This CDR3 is CASSSRGGLVNTEAFF. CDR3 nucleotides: TGTGCCAGCAGCTCCCGTGGGGGACTCGTCAACACTGAAGCTTTCTTT.

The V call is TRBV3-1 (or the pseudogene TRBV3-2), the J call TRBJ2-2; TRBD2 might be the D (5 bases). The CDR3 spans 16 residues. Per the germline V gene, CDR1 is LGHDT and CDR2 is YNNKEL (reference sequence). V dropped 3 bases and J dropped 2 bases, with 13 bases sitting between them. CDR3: CASSQVDYANTGELFF. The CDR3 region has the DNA TGTGCCAGCAGCCAGGTTGACTATGCAAACACCGGGGAGCTGTTTTTT.

CDR3 amino acids: CASSPSGETQYF. CDR3 in DNA: TGTGCCAGCAGTCCAAGCGGGGAGACGCAGTATTTT. The chain uses TRBV12-3 or TRBV12-4 and TRBJ2-3; TRBD2 aligns across 7 bases. This CDR3 is built from 12 residues. V lost 5 bases and J lost 9; bases outside the gene matches: 5.

CDR3 sequence reads: CASSMRGRETEAFF. As DNA, the CDR3 is TGTGCCAGTAGTATGAGGGGGCGAGAAACTGAAGCTTTCTTT. The rearrangement links TRBV19 to TRBJ1-1; TRBD1 aligns across 7 bases. CDR1 and CDR2 from the germline V gene are LNHDA and SQIVND (reference sequence). The J segment lost 5 bases and the V segment lost 3 bases, leaving 6 bases of the junction unmatched. There are 14 residues in the CDR3.

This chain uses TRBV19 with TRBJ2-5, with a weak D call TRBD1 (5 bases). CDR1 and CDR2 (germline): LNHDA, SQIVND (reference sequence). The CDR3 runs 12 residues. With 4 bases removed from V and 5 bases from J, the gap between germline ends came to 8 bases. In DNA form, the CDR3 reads TGTGCCAGTAGTACCCCAGGGGAGACCCAGTACTTC. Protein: CASSTPGETQYF.

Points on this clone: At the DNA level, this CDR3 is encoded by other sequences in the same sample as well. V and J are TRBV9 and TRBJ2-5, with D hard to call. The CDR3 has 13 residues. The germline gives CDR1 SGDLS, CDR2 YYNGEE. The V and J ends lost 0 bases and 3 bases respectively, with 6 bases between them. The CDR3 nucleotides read TGTGCCAGCAGCGTAGCCGGTGAAGAGACCCAGTACTTC. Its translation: CASSVAGEETQYF.

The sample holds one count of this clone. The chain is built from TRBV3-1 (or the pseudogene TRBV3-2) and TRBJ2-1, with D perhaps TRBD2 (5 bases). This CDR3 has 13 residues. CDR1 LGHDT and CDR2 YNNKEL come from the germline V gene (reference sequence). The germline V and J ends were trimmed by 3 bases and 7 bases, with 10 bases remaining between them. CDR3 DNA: TGTGCCAGCAGCCATATGGGCGGGAATGAGCAGTTCTTC. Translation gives CASSHMGGNEQFF.

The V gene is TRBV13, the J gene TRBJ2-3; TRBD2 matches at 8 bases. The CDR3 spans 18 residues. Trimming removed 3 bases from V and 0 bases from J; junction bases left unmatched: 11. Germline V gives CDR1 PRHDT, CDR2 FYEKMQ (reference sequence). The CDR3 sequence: CASSFVTSGRTSTDTQYF. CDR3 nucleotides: TGTGCCAGCAGCTTCGTTACTAGCGGACGAACTAGCACAGATACGCAGTATTTT.

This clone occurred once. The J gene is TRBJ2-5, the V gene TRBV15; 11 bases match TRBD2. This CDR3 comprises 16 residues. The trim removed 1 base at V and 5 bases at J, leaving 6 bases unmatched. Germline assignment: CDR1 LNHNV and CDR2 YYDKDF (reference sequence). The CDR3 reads CATSRALAGVRETQYF. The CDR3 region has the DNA TGTGCCACCAGCAGAGCACTAGCGGGGGTTAGGGAGACCCAGTACTTC.

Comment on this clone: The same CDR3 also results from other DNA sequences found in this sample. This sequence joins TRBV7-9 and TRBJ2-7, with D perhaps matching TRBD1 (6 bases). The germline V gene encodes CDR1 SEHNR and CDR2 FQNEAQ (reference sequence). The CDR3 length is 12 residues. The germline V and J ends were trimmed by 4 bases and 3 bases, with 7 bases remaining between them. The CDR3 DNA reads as TGTGCCAGCAGCTCAGGGGTCTACGAGCAGTACTTC. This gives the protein CASSSGVYEQYF.